This TCR beta chain is from a study of T cell repertoires in cytomegalovirus infection. The overall study: Alongside well-studied HLA-B-restricted CMV epitopes, recently identified HLA-C-restricted CMV epitopes were also used. Indicated by public TCR beta signatures were CMV infection and matching HLA type.

TCRdb independently ran MiXCR on the reads; one entry per CDR3 protein. The sample lists approximately 300,000 distinct CDR3 sequences; 25% to 35% were seen once. V lost 7 bases and J lost 2; bases outside the gene matches: 11. Germline CDR1 SGHTA, CDR2 FQGNSA. The CDR3 runs to 17 residues. Findings of the study overall: Cumulative frequency of public TCR beta families picked out carriers of CMV plus the relevant HLA. Dominating the ex vivo response were HLA-C-restricted CMV-specific TCR beta clonotypes.

This clonotype has only a few counts. What it binds is not known. The rearrangement joins TRBV7-2 to TRBJ2-1; 10 bases line up with TRBD2. The source material was cultured PBMCs, sampled from culture after CMV antigen stimulation. The sequence derives from a human donor in good health (CMV status not recorded). Some clones in this sample may be carry-over from other donors' samples. DNA of the CDR3: TGTGCCAGCAACCCGACTTCTAGCGGGAGTACCTACAATGAGCAGTTCTTC. Amino acids: CASNPTSSGSTYNEQFF.